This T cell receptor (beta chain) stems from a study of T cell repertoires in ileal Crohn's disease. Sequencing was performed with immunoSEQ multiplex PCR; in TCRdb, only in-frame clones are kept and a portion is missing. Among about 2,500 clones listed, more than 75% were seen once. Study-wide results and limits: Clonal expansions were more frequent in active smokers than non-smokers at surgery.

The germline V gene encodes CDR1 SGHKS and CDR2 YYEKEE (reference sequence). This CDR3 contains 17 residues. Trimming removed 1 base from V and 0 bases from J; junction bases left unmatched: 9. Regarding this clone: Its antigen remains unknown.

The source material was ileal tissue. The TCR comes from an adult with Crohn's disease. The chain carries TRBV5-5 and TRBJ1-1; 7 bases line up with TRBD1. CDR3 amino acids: CASSLYIGGTVNTEAFF. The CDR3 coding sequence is TGTGCCAGCAGCTTGTATATAGGGGGGACAGTGAACACTGAAGCTTTCTTT.